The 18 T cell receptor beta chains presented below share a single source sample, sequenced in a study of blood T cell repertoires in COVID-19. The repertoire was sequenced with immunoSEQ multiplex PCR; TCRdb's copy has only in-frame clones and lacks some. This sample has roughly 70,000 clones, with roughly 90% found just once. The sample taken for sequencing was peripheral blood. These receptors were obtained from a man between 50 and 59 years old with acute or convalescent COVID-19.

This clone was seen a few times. The CDR3 loop is CASSLAASLVETQYF. The CDR3 DNA is TGTGCCAGCAGCTTAGCGGCCAGTCTCGTAGAGACCCAGTACTTC. The genes are TRBV7-9 and TRBJ2-5; D is uncertain. The V gene's germline CDR1 is SEHNR and CDR2 FQNEAQ (reference sequence). The CDR3 contains 15 residues. The V end was cut by 0 bases, the J end by 4 bases, with 12 bases between.

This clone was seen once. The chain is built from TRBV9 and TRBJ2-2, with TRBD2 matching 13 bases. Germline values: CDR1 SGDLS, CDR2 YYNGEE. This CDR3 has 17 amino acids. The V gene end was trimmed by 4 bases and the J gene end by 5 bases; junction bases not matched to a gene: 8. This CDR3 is CASSLGTSGIPTGELFF. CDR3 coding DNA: TGTGCCAGCAGCCTCGGGACTAGCGGGATCCCTACCGGGGAGCTGTTTTTT.

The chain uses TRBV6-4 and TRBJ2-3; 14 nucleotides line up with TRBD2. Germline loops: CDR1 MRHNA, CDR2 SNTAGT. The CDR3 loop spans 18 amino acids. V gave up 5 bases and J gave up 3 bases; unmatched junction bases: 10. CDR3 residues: CASSRSGTSGGVTDTQYF. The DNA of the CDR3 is TGTGCCAGCAGTCGATCCGGGACTAGCGGGGGAGTGACAGATACGCAGTATTTT.

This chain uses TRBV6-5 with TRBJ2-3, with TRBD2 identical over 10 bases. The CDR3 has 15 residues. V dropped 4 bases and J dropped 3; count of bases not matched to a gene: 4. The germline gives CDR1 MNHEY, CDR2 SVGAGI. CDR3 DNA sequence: TGTGCCAGCAGTTTTTCTAGCGGGGGTACAGATACGCAGTATTTT. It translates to CASSFSSGGTDTQYF.

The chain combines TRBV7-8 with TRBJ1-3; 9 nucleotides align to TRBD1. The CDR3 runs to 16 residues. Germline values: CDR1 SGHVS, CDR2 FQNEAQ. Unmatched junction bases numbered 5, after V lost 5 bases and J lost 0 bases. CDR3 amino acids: CASSADRGISGNTIYF. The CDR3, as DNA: TGTGCCAGCAGCGCGGACAGGGGCATCTCTGGAAACACCATATATTTT.

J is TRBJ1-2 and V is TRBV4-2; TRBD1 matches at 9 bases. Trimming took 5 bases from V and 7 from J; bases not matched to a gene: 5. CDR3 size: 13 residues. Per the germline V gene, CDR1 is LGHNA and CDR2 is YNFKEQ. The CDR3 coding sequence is TGTGCCAGCAGCGGGACAGGGACTTTTGGCTACACCTTC. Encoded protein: CASSGTGTFGYTF.

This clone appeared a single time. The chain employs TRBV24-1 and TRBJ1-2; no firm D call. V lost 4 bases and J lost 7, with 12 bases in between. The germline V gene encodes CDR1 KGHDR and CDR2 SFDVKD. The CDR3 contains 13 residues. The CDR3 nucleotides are TGTGCCACCAGTGAAGGAGGGCGCCGTGGCTACACCTTC. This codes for CATSEGGRRGYTF.

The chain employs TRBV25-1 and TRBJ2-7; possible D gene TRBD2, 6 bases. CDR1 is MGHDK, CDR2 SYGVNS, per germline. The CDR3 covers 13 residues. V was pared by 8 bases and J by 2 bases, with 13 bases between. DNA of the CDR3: TGTGCCAGCGCCGGCGGGGCACCCTACGAGCAGTACTTC. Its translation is CASAGGAPYEQYF.

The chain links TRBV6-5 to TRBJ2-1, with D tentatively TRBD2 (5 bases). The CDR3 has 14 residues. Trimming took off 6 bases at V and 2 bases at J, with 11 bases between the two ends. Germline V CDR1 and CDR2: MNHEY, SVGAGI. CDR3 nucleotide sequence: TGTGCCAGCAGAAGAACTAGTACCTACAATGAGCAGTTCTTC. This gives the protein CASRRTSTYNEQFF.

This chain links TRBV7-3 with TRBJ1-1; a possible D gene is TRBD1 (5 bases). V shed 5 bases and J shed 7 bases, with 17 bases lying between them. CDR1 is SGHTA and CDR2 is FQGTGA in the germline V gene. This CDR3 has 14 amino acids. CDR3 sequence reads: CASSPLGGIGEAFF. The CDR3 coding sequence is TGTGCCAGCAGCCCCCTGGGGGGGATCGGTGAAGCTTTCTTT.

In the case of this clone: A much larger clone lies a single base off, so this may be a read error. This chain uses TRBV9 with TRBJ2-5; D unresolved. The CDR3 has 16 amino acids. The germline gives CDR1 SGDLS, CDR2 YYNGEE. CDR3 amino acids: CASSVAGRVFQEAQYF. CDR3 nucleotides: TGTGCCAGCAGCGTAGCGGGTCGCGTGTTCCAAGAGGCCCAGTACTTC.

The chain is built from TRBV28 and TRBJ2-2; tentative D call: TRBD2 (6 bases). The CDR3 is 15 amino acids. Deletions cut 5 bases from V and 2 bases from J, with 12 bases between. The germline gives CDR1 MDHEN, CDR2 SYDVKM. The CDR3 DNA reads TGTGCCAGCAGTGGATCGGGACTTAACACCGGGGAGCTGTTTTTT. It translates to CASSGSGLNTGELFF. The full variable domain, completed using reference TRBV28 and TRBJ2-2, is DVKVTQSSRYLVKRTGEKVFLECVQDMDHENMFWYRQDPGLGLRLIYFSYDVKMKEKGDIPEGYSVSREKKERFSLILESASTNQTSMYLCASSGSGLNTGELFFGEGSRLTVL.

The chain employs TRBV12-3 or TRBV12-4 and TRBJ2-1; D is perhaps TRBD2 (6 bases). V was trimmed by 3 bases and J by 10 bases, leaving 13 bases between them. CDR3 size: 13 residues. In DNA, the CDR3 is TGTGCCAGCAGTTTGGCGGGATCTCAGGAGCAGTTCTTC. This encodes CASSLAGSQEQFF.

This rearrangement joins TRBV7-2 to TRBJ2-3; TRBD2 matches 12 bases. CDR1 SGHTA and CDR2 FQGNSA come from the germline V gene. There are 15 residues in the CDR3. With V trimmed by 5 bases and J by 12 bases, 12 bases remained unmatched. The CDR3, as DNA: TGTGCCAGCAGCCCTAATCTAGCGGGGGGGGAAGCACAGTATTTT. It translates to CASSPNLAGGEAQYF.

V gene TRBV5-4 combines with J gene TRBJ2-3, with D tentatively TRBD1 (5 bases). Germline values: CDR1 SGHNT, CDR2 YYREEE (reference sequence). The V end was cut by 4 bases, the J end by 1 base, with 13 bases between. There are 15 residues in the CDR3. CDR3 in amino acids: CASSPGDRGTDTQYF. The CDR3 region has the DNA TGTGCCAGCAGCCCAGGAGACAGAGGCACAGATACGCAGTATTTT. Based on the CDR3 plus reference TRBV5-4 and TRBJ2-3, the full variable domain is ETGVTQSPTHLIKTRGQQVTLRCSSQSGHNTVSWYQQALGQGPQFIFQYYREEENGRGNFPPRFSGLQFPNYSSELNVNALELDDSALYLCASSPGDRGTDTQYFGPGTRLTVL.

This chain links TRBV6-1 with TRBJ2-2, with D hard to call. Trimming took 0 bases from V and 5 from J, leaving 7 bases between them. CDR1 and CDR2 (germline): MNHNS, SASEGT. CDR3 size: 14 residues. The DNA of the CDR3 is TGTGCCAGCAGTGAAGCGCGGTGGACCGGGGAGCTGTTTTTT. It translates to CASSEARWTGELFF.

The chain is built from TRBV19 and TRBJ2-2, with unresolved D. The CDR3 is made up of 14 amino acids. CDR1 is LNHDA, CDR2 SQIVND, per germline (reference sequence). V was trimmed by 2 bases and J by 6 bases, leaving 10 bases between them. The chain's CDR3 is CASSISSQSGELFF. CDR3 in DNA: TGTGCCAGTAGTATATCCTCTCAGTCCGGGGAGCTGTTTTTT.

Here the CDR3 DNA reads TGTGCCAGCAGCTTAGGATCAGGCCGAGGGGGATTCAATCAGCCCCAGCATTTT. This sequence encodes CASSLGSGRGGFNQPQHF. The gene calls are TRBV7-9 and TRBJ1-5; the D gene is possibly TRBD1 (6 bases). The length of the CDR3 is 18 residues. V gave up 1 base and J gave up 3 bases, with 19 bases separating them. The germline V gene has CDR1 SEHNR and CDR2 FQNEAQ (reference sequence).